The source of this T cell receptor (beta chain) is a study of blood T cell repertoires in COVID-19. CDR3 length: 13 amino acids. Trimming took off 0 bases at V and 7 bases at J, with 9 bases between the two ends. CDR1 SGHTA and CDR2 FQGNSA come from the germline V gene. Assay used: immunoSEQ multiplex PCR; TCRdb lists only in-frame clones, some missing. The sample carries fewer than 400,000 clones, about 90% recorded once. This TCR came from a woman aged 30 to 39 who had recovered from COVID-19. The sequenced sample consisted of PBMCs or T cells enriched from blood (not recorded which). The chain carries TRBV7-2 and TRBJ1-2, with a weak D call TRBD1 (5 bases). In DNA, the CDR3 is TGTGCCAGCAGCTTAGCGCGGGACGCTGGCTACACCTTC. It yields the protein CASSLARDAGYTF.